A selection of T cell receptor beta chains follows, all from one sample in a study of blood T cell repertoires in COVID-19. TCRdb's copy holds only in-frame clones and misses some; the assay was immunoSEQ multiplex PCR. Of approximately 110,000 clones listed, approximately 70% are singletons. Sample: peripheral blood. The source of these receptors is a human donor with acute or convalescent COVID-19. The donor label of this sample is uncertain. Each CDR3 is given with its conserved first and last residue. A D gene is named only where the DNA matches it firmly. Only part of the rows carry a size: once, few, many, or a class if the clone is expanded.

cdr3_nt,cdr3_aa,cdr3_length,d_call,v_call,clone_size,j_call
TGTGCCAGCAGCCTTGGACACATAAACTATGGCTACACCTTC,CASSLGHINYGYTF,14,-,TRBV3-1/TRBV3-2,-,TRBJ1-2
TGTGCCAGCAGCGCCCGACAGGGATGGAATTCACCCCTCCACTTT,CASSARQGWNSPLHF,15,TRBD1,TRBV7-2,-,TRBJ1-6
TGTGCCAGCAGTGAAGGGGCGGGTGAGCAGTTCTTC,CASSEGAGEQFF,12,-,TRBV2,once,TRBJ2-1
TGTGCCAGCAGCTTAGGCGACAGGGCGAGGGAAAATGAGCAGTTCTTC,CASSLGDRARENEQFF,16,TRBD1,TRBV11-2,-,TRBJ2-1
TGTGCCACCAGTGAAACGGACAGAAGCTATGGCTACACCTTC,CATSETDRSYGYTF,14,-,TRBV24-1,-,TRBJ1-2
TGTGCCTTCCAGGGGCCGCGGCTCAATGAGCAGTTCTTC,CAFQGPRLNEQFF,13,-,TRBV30,-,TRBJ2-1
TGTGCCAGCAGCTCGACGACAGGGCTTGGCACTGAAGCTTTCTTT,CASSSTTGLGTEAFF,15,TRBD1,TRBV7-8,-,TRBJ1-1
TGCAGCGCTGCGGGGGGCCGTTCCGCCCGCACAGATACGCAGTATTTT,CSAAGGRSARTDTQYF,16,TRBD2,TRBV29-1,-,TRBJ2-3
TGTGCCAGCAGCGCCACAGATTATAATTCACCCCTCCACTTT,CASSATDYNSPLHF,14,-,TRBV9,-,TRBJ1-6
TGTGCCAGCAGTTACGGGAGCGTACTCTCGGGAAACACCATATATTTT,CASSYGSVLSGNTIYF,16,-,TRBV6-6,-,TRBJ1-3
TGTGCCACCCATACTAGCGGATACCTTCGCACAGATACGCAGTATTTT,CATHTSGYLRTDTQYF,16,TRBD2,TRBV7-2,-,TRBJ2-3
TGCGCCAGCAGCTTGTTGCCGCGGACTAGCGGGGGGGCCACAGATACGCAGTATTTT,CASSLLPRTSGGATDTQYF,19,TRBD2,TRBV5-1,-,TRBJ2-3
TGTGCCAGCAGAAGGCAGGGACAGGGATTTGGCTACACCTTC,CASRRQGQGFGYTF,14,TRBD1,TRBV6-5,-,TRBJ1-2
TGTGCCAGCAGCTCCCTCCGGGGGGCGGGTGAGACCCAGTACTTC,CASSSLRGAGETQYF,15,-,TRBV7-2,few,TRBJ2-5
TGTGCCAGCAGCCCTGAGCTAGCGGGGCAAGAGACCCAGTACTTC,CASSPELAGQETQYF,15,TRBD2,TRBV11-1,few,TRBJ2-5
TGTGCCAGCAGCTTGGAACCCAGGACAGGGAGAAAAAACATTCAGTACTTC,CASSLEPRTGRKNIQYF,17,TRBD1,TRBV5-6,-,TRBJ2-4
TGCGCCAGCAGCTTGGACGGACAGCCTAATGAAAAACTGTTTTTT,CASSLDGQPNEKLFF,15,-,TRBV5-1,-,TRBJ1-4
TGCAGCGTTGATCCCTTGGCATCAGGGGGCACAGATACGCAGTATTTT,CSVDPLASGGTDTQYF,16,-,TRBV29-1,once,TRBJ2-3
TGTGCCTGGAATCCGGGACACACTTCCAATCAGCCCCAGCATTTT,CAWNPGHTSNQPQHF,15,-,TRBV30,once,TRBJ1-5
TGTGCCAGCTCACCATTCGGACAGGGAAACAATGAGCAGTTCTTC,CASSPFGQGNNEQFF,15,TRBD1,TRBV18,-,TRBJ2-1
TGTGCCAGCAGTTTACCCCCAGTGAGCAATCAGCCCCAGCATTTT,CASSLPPVSNQPQHF,15,-,TRBV28,once,TRBJ1-5
TGTGCCAGCAGTTCGGACATTTACAATGAGCAGTTCTTC,CASSSDIYNEQFF,13,-,TRBV5-8,-,TRBJ2-1
TGTGCCAGCAGCTTACCCAGAAAATACACTGAAGCTTTCTTT,CASSLPRKYTEAFF,14,-,TRBV7-2,-,TRBJ1-1
TGTGCCAGCAGCTTACGGGGTAGCGGCACAGATACGCAGTATTTT,CASSLRGSGTDTQYF,15,-,TRBV7-2,-,TRBJ2-3
TGTGCCAGCAGCCTGTGGGCGGGAAGCTCCTACAATGAGCAGTTCTTC,CASSLWAGSSYNEQFF,16,-,TRBV5-4,-,TRBJ2-1
TGTGCCAGCAGTTACTCACAGGGTTTTGGCTACACCTTC,CASSYSQGFGYTF,13,-,TRBV6-5,few,TRBJ1-2
TGTGCCAGCAGCTTTAGTTTGGGGGGAAAAATGGATGGCTACACCTTC,CASSFSLGGKMDGYTF,16,-,TRBV5-6,few,TRBJ1-2
TGTGCCAGCAGCCAATCGGGAAAGACCCAGTACTTC,CASSQSGKTQYF,12,-,TRBV3-1/TRBV3-2,-,TRBJ2-5
TGTGCCAGCTGGAGGGGGACTAGTCTCTTCCAAGAGACCCAGTACTTC,CASWRGTSLFQETQYF,16,TRBD2,TRBV2,-,TRBJ2-5
TGTGCCAGCAGCTTACCCGCGGGGAGGGGCTACACCTTC,CASSLPAGRGYTF,13,-,TRBV11-2,-,TRBJ1-2
TGTGCCAGCAGTGAAGCGCGAGGGTGGTACGAGCAGTACTTC,CASSEARGWYEQYF,14,-,TRBV2,-,TRBJ2-7
TGTGCCAGCAGTTTAGGTGGCGGGGGAGCCTACGAGCAGTACTTC,CASSLGGGGAYEQYF,15,TRBD2,TRBV28,few,TRBJ2-7
TGTGCCAGCAGCCAAGGGGACAGCCTGAATGAAAAACTGTTTTTT,CASSQGDSLNEKLFF,15,TRBD1,TRBV3-1/TRBV3-2,-,TRBJ1-4
TGTGCCAGTAGTATTGCGGGCCCTGGCTACACCTTC,CASSIAGPGYTF,12,-,TRBV19,-,TRBJ1-2
TGTGCCAGCTTCCCCTCGACAGGGGTCAGTGAAGCTTTCTTT,CASFPSTGVSEAFF,14,TRBD1,TRBV3-1/TRBV3-2,few,TRBJ1-1
TGTGCCAGCAGGCGAGGGCCAGGGGCAGGGGGCTACACCTTC,CASRRGPGAGGYTF,14,-,TRBV7-6,-,TRBJ1-2
TGTGCCAGCAGCTTCAGGTGGACTAGCGGGGGGACGAACACCGGGGAGCTGTTTTTT,CASSFRWTSGGTNTGELFF,19,TRBD2,TRBV11-2,-,TRBJ2-2
TGTGCCAGCAGTTTATCGGGGGGGGACACCATATATTTT,CASSLSGGDTIYF,13,-,TRBV28,-,TRBJ1-3
TGCAGTGCCACACGCACCGGGGAGCTGTTTTTT,CSATRTGELFF,11,-,TRBV20-1,-,TRBJ2-2
TGCGCCAGCAGTGAAGGGAGTGACGGGGAGCTGTTTTTT,CASSEGSDGELFF,13,-,TRBV10-2,few,TRBJ2-2
TGTGCCAGCAGCGAGGACTTCAGCTATGGCTACACCTTC,CASSEDFSYGYTF,13,-,TRBV7-9,many,TRBJ1-2
TGTGCCAGCAGTCAATACAGGAGTGGGGGGGCCAACGTCCTGACTTTC,CASSQYRSGGANVLTF,16,-,TRBV28,many,TRBJ2-6
TGTGCCAGCAGCCAGGTCCAGCAGGGGCGGTCACCCCTCCACTTT,CASSQVQQGRSPLHF,15,-,TRBV7-8,-,TRBJ1-6
TGTGCCAGCAGCGAAGGGACAGCTAGTACCCAGTACTTC,CASSEGTASTQYF,13,TRBD1,TRBV7-2,-,TRBJ2-5
TGTGCCAGCAGCTTAGGCCAGGGCGCTACTAACTATGGCTACACCTTC,CASSLGQGATNYGYTF,16,-,TRBV7-8,-,TRBJ1-2
TGTGCCAGCAGCCCCCGGGACAGTCATAATTCACCCCTCCACTTT,CASSPRDSHNSPLHF,15,TRBD1,TRBV6-6,many,TRBJ1-6
TGTGCCAGCAGTCCAGAAGGGCGGGGGGGCCTTGGCACAGATACGCAGTATTTT,CASSPEGRGGLGTDTQYF,18,TRBD2,TRBV28,-,TRBJ2-3
TGCGCCAGCAGTGAGTCAGGGAGGGAAGCTTTCTTT,CASSESGREAFF,12,-,TRBV10-2,-,TRBJ1-1
TGTGCCAGCAGGGCCTTCACCACGAACACCGGGGAGCTGTTTTTT,CASRAFTTNTGELFF,15,-,TRBV2,many,TRBJ2-2
TGTGCCAGTAGTATAGATCCGTACAATGAGCAGTTCTTC,CASSIDPYNEQFF,13,-,TRBV19,-,TRBJ2-1
TGTGCCAGCAGCTTGACGGGGGAGAGCACAGATACGCAGTATTTT,CASSLTGESTDTQYF,15,-,TRBV7-3,-,TRBJ2-3
TGCGCCAGCAGCCAAGCCAAGCACAGGGGTTCCGGAAACACCATATATTTT,CASSQAKHRGSGNTIYF,17,TRBD1,TRBV4-1,-,TRBJ1-3
TGTGCCAGCAGCGTGAAAGATAGGGGCTTTAATTCACCCCTCCACTTT,CASSVKDRGFNSPLHF,16,-,TRBV11-1,-,TRBJ1-6
TGTGCCGCTTCTAGCGGGACAAACTACGGGGAGCTGTTTTTT,CAASSGTNYGELFF,14,TRBD2,TRBV19,-,TRBJ2-2